The 22 T cell receptor beta chains given below trace back to one sample, sequenced in a study of blood T cell repertoires in COVID-19. Data came from immunoSEQ multiplex PCR; TCRdb stores just in-frame clones and leaves some out. The sample holds around 100,000 clones, roughly 80% seen once. Sequenced: peripheral blood. Receptor source: a woman older than 75 with active or convalescent COVID-19.

The J gene is TRBJ1-1, the V gene TRBV5-8; 7 positions agree with TRBD1. Germline assignment: CDR1 SGHTS and CDR2 YDEGEE. The CDR3 has 14 residues. V lost 6 bases and J lost 9; bases outside the gene matches: 14. CDR3 sequence reads: CASTSGQAISQAFF. The CDR3 DNA reads as TGTGCCAGCACGTCAGGACAGGCAATCTCCCAAGCTTTCTTT. The complete variable domain, with remaining parts taken from reference TRBV5-8 and TRBJ1-1, reads EAGVTQSPTHLIKTRGQQATLRCSPISGHTSVYWYQQALGLGLQFLLWYDEGEERNRGNFPPRFSGRQFPNYSSELNVNALELEDSALYLCASTSGQAISQAFFGQGTRLTVV.

J is TRBJ1-6 and V is TRBV5-1; no clear D gene. CDR1 SGHRS and CDR2 YFSETQ come from the germline V gene. This CDR3 spans 14 amino acids. V was pared by 4 bases and J by 9 bases, with 14 bases between. The chain's CDR3 is CASSEGYSISPLHF. CDR3 DNA sequence: TGCGCCAGCAGCGAGGGATACTCAATTTCACCCCTCCACTTT.

CDR3 residues: CASSPGEAGNTIYF. CDR3 DNA: TGTGCCAGCAGCCCAGGGGAAGCTGGAAACACCATATATTTT. The gene calls are TRBV7-9 and TRBJ1-3; weak D call: TRBD1 (6 bases). The CDR3 covers 14 residues. Trimming pared 5 bases from V and 2 bases from J, leaving 10 bases between. Germline lookup yields CDR1 SEHNR and CDR2 FQNEAQ (reference sequence).

The chain links TRBV7-6 to TRBJ1-1, with a weak D call TRBD1 (6 bases). Germline-derived CDR1 and CDR2 are SGHVS and FNYEAQ. The V end lost 5 bases, the J end lost 1 base, and 14 bases lay between the germline ends. The CDR3 totals 15 residues. Here the CDR3 DNA reads TGTGCCAGCAGCCCGCGACAGGCGGGGAACACTGAAGCTTTCTTT. Amino acid sequence: CASSPRQAGNTEAFF.

The chain is built from TRBV19 and TRBJ1-5; the D gene is possibly TRBD1 (5 bases). The CDR3 is made up of 11 amino acids. Germline V gene sequence: CDR1 LNHDA, CDR2 SQIVND (reference sequence). The V end was cut by 8 bases, the J end by 6 bases, with 8 bases between. Here the CDR3 DNA reads TGTGCCAGTGGGGGGGGTCAGCCCCAGCATTTT. Amino acid sequence: CASGGGQPQHF. The full variable domain, in which reference TRBV19 and TRBJ1-5 provide the parts outside the CDR3, is DGGITQSPKYLFRKEGQNVTLSCEQNLNHDAMYWYRQDPGQGLRLIYYSQIVNDFQKGDIAEGYSVSREKKESFPLTVTSAQKNPTAFYLCASGGGQPQHFGDGTRLSIL.

V usage is TRBV18 and J usage is TRBJ2-7; 8 nucleotides line up with TRBD1. From germline, CDR1 is KGHSH and CDR2 LQKENI. This CDR3 is built from 16 residues. With V trimmed by 4 bases and J by 4 bases, 12 bases remained unmatched. CDR3 residues: CASSQDRGFPLYEQYF. CDR3 sequence (DNA): TGTGCCAGCTCACAAGACAGGGGCTTCCCCCTATACGAGCAGTACTTC.

This chain uses TRBV7-9 with TRBJ2-3, with TRBD2 matching 9 bases. Germline assignment: CDR1 SEHNR and CDR2 FQNEAQ (reference sequence). The trim removed 4 bases at V and 0 bases at J, leaving 5 bases unmatched. The CDR3 consists of 16 residues. This CDR3 reads CASSSSGTISTDTQYF. CDR3 nucleotide sequence: TGTGCCAGCAGCTCTAGCGGGACGATTAGCACAGATACGCAGTATTTT. Supplemented by reference TRBV7-9 and TRBJ2-3, the full variable domain reads DTGVSQNPRHKITKRGQNVTFRCDPISEHNRLYWYRQTLGQGPEFLTYFQNEAQLEKSRLLSDRFSAERPKGSFSTLEIQRTEQGDSAMYLCASSSSGTISTDTQYFGPGTRLTVL.

The rearrangement joins TRBV6-5 to TRBJ2-3; 7 positions agree with TRBD2. CDR1 MNHEY and CDR2 SVGAGI come from the germline V gene. CDR3 length: 16 residues. Unmatched junction bases numbered 3, after V lost 0 bases and J lost 0 bases. DNA of the CDR3: TGTGCCAGCAGTTACTCGGCGGGAGCTAGCACAGATACGCAGTATTTT. This encodes CASSYSAGASTDTQYF.

The V and J genes are TRBV27 and TRBJ1-6, with D possibly matching TRBD1 (6 bases). From germline, CDR1 is MNHEY and CDR2 SMNVEV (reference sequence). Trimming pared 6 bases from V and 7 bases from J, leaving 16 bases between. CDR3 length equals 15 residues. The CDR3, as DNA: TGTGCCAGCAGCTTGGAAGGGACAACGAATTCACCCCTCCACTTT. It is translated as CASSLEGTTNSPLHF.

The chain is built from TRBV7-2 and TRBJ2-7; TRBD1 might be the D (5 bases). The germline gives CDR1 SGHTA, CDR2 FQGNSA. Trimming removed 2 bases from V and 1 base from J, with 9 bases in between. The CDR3 loop spans 14 amino acids. The CDR3 spells CASSLSSGSYEQYF. The CDR3 DNA reads TGTGCCAGCAGCTTAAGCTCAGGGTCCTACGAGCAGTACTTC.

The rearrangement uses TRBV19 and TRBJ2-7; D possibly corresponds to TRBD2 (5 bases). The CDR3 sequence is 16 residues long. V was cut by 5 bases and J by 5 bases, with 22 bases left in between. Germline V gives CDR1 LNHDA, CDR2 SQIVND (reference sequence). The CDR3 sequence is CASSGNNREQRNEQYF. The CDR3 DNA is TGTGCCAGTAGTGGGAACAACCGGGAACAAAGGAACGAGCAGTACTTC.

This clone has just one count. V gene TRBV5-4 combines with J gene TRBJ1-2; a weak D match, TRBD1 (5 bases). The CDR3 runs 12 residues. Trimming removed 0 bases from V and 9 bases from J, with 9 bases in between. The germline gives CDR1 SGHNT, CDR2 YYREEE (reference sequence). The DNA of the CDR3 is TGTGCCAGCAGCTTGGACAGGATCCGCTACACCTTC. Amino acids: CASSLDRIRYTF.

The chain joins TRBV12-3 or TRBV12-4 to TRBJ1-2; D ambiguous. The ends were cut back, 2 bases at V and 5 bases at J, with 9 bases in the middle. The CDR3 spans 13 residues. The CDR3 reads CASSLLAEYGYTF. CDR3 sequence (DNA): TGTGCCAGCAGTTTACTTGCAGAATATGGCTACACCTTC.

In this sample, this clone turned up a few times. The V gene is TRBV5-1, the J gene TRBJ1-2, with D tentatively TRBD1 (6 bases). From germline, CDR1 is SGHRS and CDR2 YFSETQ. Trimming removed 0 bases at V and 8 bases at J, with 14 bases between. The CDR3 sequence is 14 residues long. The CDR3, as DNA: TGCGCCAGCAGCTTGGTACGGGACACAGAGGGCTACACCTTC. This sequence encodes CASSLVRDTEGYTF.

This chain connects TRBV7-2 to TRBJ1-3, with a possible D match to TRBD1 (5 bases). CDR1 is SGHTA, CDR2 FQGNSA, per germline. V dropped 5 bases and J dropped 4 bases, with 15 bases sitting between them. The CDR3 totals 15 residues. CDR3 coding DNA: TGTGCCAGCAGCCCGATCCAGGGTATGGGAAACACCATATATTTT. Protein: CASSPIQGMGNTIYF.

V is TRBV9 and J is TRBJ1-2; D ambiguous. Trimming took 6 bases from V and 3 from J, leaving 9 bases between them. CDR1 is SGDLS and CDR2 is YYNGEE in the germline V gene. The CDR3 spans 12 residues. This chain's CDR3 is CASTRTDYGYTF. The CDR3 bases are TGTGCCAGCACCCGGACTGACTATGGCTACACCTTC.

This clone was detected only once. The chain carries TRBV19 and TRBJ1-5; 9 bases align to TRBD1. The germline V gene encodes CDR1 LNHDA and CDR2 SQIVND (reference sequence). With 4 bases clipped from V and 1 base from J, the junction kept 5 bases outside the gene matches. There are 16 residues in the CDR3. CDR3 amino acids: CASSRVTGGSNQPQHF. The DNA of the CDR3 is TGTGCCAGTAGTAGAGTTACAGGGGGCAGCAATCAGCCCCAGCATTTT.

The rearrangement links TRBV18 to TRBJ2-7; a possible D gene is TRBD2 (5 bases). CDR1 and CDR2 from the germline V gene are KGHSH and LQKENI. With 3 bases removed from V and 3 bases from J, the gap between germline ends came to 18 bases. The CDR3 covers 16 residues. CDR3 nucleotide sequence: TGTGCCAGCTCACCTCGTGGTTGGCTAGCAAGCTACGAGCAGTACTTC. Its translation is CASSPRGWLASYEQYF.

The V gene is TRBV27, the J gene TRBJ1-5; 10 nucleotides match TRBD1. Germline V lookup: CDR1 MNHEY, CDR2 SMNVEV (reference sequence). The V gene end was trimmed by 6 bases and the J gene end by 4 bases; junction bases not matched to a gene: 6. This CDR3 contains 15 residues. CDR3 nucleotide sequence: TGTGCCAGCAGACCACCGGGACAGGGGAATCAGCCCCAGCATTTT. Translation: CASRPPGQGNQPQHF.

This clone was seen many times. The chain is built from TRBV24-1 and TRBJ2-2; 8 bases agree with TRBD2. This CDR3 has 16 residues. The trim removed 9 bases at V and 4 bases at J, leaving 12 bases unmatched. Germline assignment: CDR1 KGHDR and CDR2 SFDVKD. CDR3 residues: CATHTPGTSGTGELFF. DNA for the CDR3: TGTGCCACCCATACTCCCGGGACTAGTGGCACCGGGGAGCTGTTTTTT.

This clone was seen only a few times. This chain uses TRBV27 with TRBJ1-5; TRBD1 is a possible D gene (6 bases). Germline CDR1 and CDR2: MNHEY and SMNVEV (reference sequence). The CDR3 covers 19 residues. V gave up 4 bases and J gave up 1 base, with 23 bases separating them. In DNA, the CDR3 is TGTGCCAGCAGTTCTCCCGGACACCTACAGGGTAGGAGCAATCAGCCCCAGCATTTT. Its translation: CASSSPGHLQGRSNQPQHF.

The chain is built from TRBV9 and TRBJ2-5; 11 bases are shared with TRBD2. The CDR3 spans 15 residues. Germline lookup yields CDR1 SGDLS and CDR2 YYNGEE. V lost 5 bases, J lost 1 base, and 4 bases stayed unmatched. The CDR3 sequence: CASSALAGGQETQYF. Here the CDR3 DNA reads TGTGCCAGCAGTGCGCTAGCGGGGGGCCAAGAGACCCAGTACTTC.